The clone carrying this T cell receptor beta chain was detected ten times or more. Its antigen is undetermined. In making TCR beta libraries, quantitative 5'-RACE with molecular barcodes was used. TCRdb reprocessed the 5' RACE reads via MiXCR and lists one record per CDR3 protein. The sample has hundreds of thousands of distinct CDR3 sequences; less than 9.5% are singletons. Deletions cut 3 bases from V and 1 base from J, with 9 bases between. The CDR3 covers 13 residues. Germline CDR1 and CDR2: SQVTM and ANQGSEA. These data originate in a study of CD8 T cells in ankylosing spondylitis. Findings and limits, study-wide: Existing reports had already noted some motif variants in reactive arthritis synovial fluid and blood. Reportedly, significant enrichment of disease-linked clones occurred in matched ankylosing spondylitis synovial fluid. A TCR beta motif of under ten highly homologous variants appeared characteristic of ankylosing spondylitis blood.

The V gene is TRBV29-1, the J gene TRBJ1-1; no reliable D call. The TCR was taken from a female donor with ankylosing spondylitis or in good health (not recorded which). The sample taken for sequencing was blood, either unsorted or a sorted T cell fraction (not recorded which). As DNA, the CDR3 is TGCAGCGTTGAGTTAGGACGGAACACTGAAGCTTTCTTT. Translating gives CSVELGRNTEAFF.